The 9 T cell receptor beta chains below all came from one sample that was sequenced in a study of glioma-infiltrating T cells after dendritic cell vaccination. The protocol was immunoSEQ multiplex PCR, while the TCRdb copy is restricted to in-frame clones and leaves out a portion. Counted here are approximately 50,000 clones, about 89% occurring once; the ten biggest clones make up 5% to 6%. Time point meaning: after dendritic cell vaccination, including at tumor progression/relapse. This sample comprised blood, obtained after dendritic cell vaccination. The receptors originated from a human donor with glioblastoma.

The chain combines TRBV6-1 with TRBJ2-7, with D maybe TRBD2 (6 bases). The V end was cut by 6 bases, the J end by 3 bases, with 15 bases between. The CDR3 runs 14 residues. Germline values: CDR1 MNHNS, CDR2 SASEGT. The CDR3 sequence: CASRLGRGNYEQYF. The CDR3 bases are TGTGCCAGCAGATTGGGACGGGGGAACTACGAGCAGTACTTC.

This clone was recorded once. V gene TRBV10-3 combines with J gene TRBJ1-2; TRBD1 matches 7 bases. Germline CDR1 is ENHRY and CDR2 is SYGVKD. Germline trimming cut 11 bases from V and 1 base from J; bases unmatched to any gene: 10. The length of the CDR3 is 14 residues. CDR3 sequence reads: CASIPGQSNYGYTF. In nucleotides, the CDR3 is TGTGCCTCTATTCCGGGACAGAGTAACTATGGCTACACCTTC.

This clone has just one count. The chain uses TRBV27 and TRBJ2-1; D possibly corresponds to TRBD2 (5 bases). Germline values: CDR1 MNHEY, CDR2 SMNVEV (reference sequence). With 2 bases removed from V and 8 bases from J, the gap between germline ends came to 19 bases. The CDR3 extends over 16 amino acids. CDR3 loop: CASSLGEFGVRDEQFF. The CDR3 nucleotides are TGTGCCAGCAGTTTAGGGGAGTTTGGGGTTCGGGATGAGCAGTTCTTC.

This clone came up once. The rearrangement joins TRBV5-1 to TRBJ2-5, with D perhaps TRBD2 (6 bases). Looked up from germline, CDR1 is SGHRS and CDR2 is YFSETQ. Trimming cost V 0 bases and J 3 bases, with 9 bases left between them. This CDR3 region has 14 residues. CDR3 protein: CASSLARTKETQYF. CDR3 bases: TGCGCCAGCAGCTTGGCCAGGACTAAAGAGACCCAGTACTTC.

The rearrangement joins TRBV30 to TRBJ2-1; D gene unclear. The CDR3 contains 12 residues. V gave up 1 base and J gave up 3 bases, with 4 bases separating them. Germline V CDR1 and CDR2: GTSNPN, SVGIG (reference sequence). CDR3: CAWSGDYNEQFF. Written as DNA, the CDR3 is TGTGCCTGGAGTGGAGACTACAATGAGCAGTTCTTC.

V usage is TRBV6-4 and J usage is TRBJ2-2; TRBD2 might be the D (6 bases). Trimming removed 5 bases from V and 1 base from J, with 8 bases in between. CDR3 size: 14 residues. The germline V gene encodes CDR1 MRHNA and CDR2 SNTAGT. The CDR3 region has the DNA TGTGCCAGCAGTCGGGACTTGAACACCGGGGAGCTGTTTTTT. It specifies CASSRDLNTGELFF.

Details on this clone: Other DNA sequences in the sample encode the same CDR3. The rearrangement links TRBV27 to TRBJ1-5; D is perhaps TRBD1 (6 bases). The CDR3 runs to 14 residues. Trimming pared 0 bases from V and 7 bases from J, leaving 10 bases between. Germline V gives CDR1 MNHEY, CDR2 SMNVEV (reference sequence). CDR3 nucleotide sequence: TGTGCCAGCAGTTTATCAGCAGGGGTCCAGCCCCAGCATTTT. It translates to CASSLSAGVQPQHF.

This rearrangement joins TRBV5-4 to TRBJ2-2, with TRBD2 matching over 8 bases. Losses at the gene ends were 4 bases for V and 7 bases for J; bases not matched to a gene: 9. The germline V gene has CDR1 SGHNT and CDR2 YYREEE (reference sequence). The CDR3 is 15 residues long. The CDR3: CASSPSGSSVGELFF. In DNA form, the CDR3 reads TGTGCCAGCAGCCCGAGCGGGAGCTCGGTCGGGGAGCTGTTTTTT.

The CDR3 DNA follows: TGTGCCAGCAGCTTATGGGAGGGCCAAGAGACCCAGTACTTC. Protein sequence: CASSLWEGQETQYF. V and J are TRBV7-2 and TRBJ2-5; 7 bases line up with TRBD2. The V segment lost 2 bases and the J segment 1 base; nucleotides outside the gene matches: 1. The CDR3 is 14 amino acids. Germline V gene sequence: CDR1 SGHTA, CDR2 FQGNSA.